Following are 12 T cell receptor beta chains from one sample sequenced in a study of graft-versus-host responses after intestinal transplantation. Data came from immunoSEQ multiplex PCR; TCRdb stores just in-frame clones and leaves some out. The repertoire holds 15,000 to 20,000 clones, approximately 86% seen once, with approximately 49% in the top ten. The sample was bone marrow, taken 120 to 130 days after transplant. Every receptor here comes from a human patient who received an intestinal transplant, so some T cells may come from the graft donor.

J is TRBJ2-3 and V is TRBV18, with a possible D match to TRBD2 (6 bases). Germline V CDR1 and CDR2: KGHSH, LQKENI. Trimming removed 3 bases at V and 0 bases at J, with 7 bases between. The CDR3 has 14 residues. The CDR3 sequence is CASSPGRSTDTQYF. The DNA of the CDR3 is TGTGCCAGCTCACCGGGGAGGAGCACAGATACGCAGTATTTT.

The chain employs TRBV30 and TRBJ1-1; D is uncertain. This CDR3 is built from 10 residues. Germline loops: CDR1 GTSNPN, CDR2 SVGIG (reference sequence). The V end lost 8 bases, the J end lost 3 bases, and 7 bases lay between the germline ends. The chain's CDR3 is CALKHTEAFF. In DNA, the CDR3 is TGTGCCCTAAAACACACTGAAGCTTTCTTT.

A single count supports this clone. The chain joins TRBV27 to TRBJ2-7, with TRBD2 as a possible D gene (6 bases). Trimming left V 1 base short and J 2 bases short, with 9 bases between. In germline, CDR1 is MNHEY, CDR2 SMNVEV (reference sequence). CDR3 size: 14 residues. In DNA, the CDR3 is TGTGCCAGCAGTTTATACGGGGGTCCCTACGAGCAGTACTTC. Its protein is CASSLYGGPYEQYF.

The chain uses TRBV9 and TRBJ1-2; D may be TRBD1 (6 bases). The CDR3 runs to 13 residues. V was trimmed by 0 bases and J by 7 bases, leaving 10 bases between them. The V gene's germline CDR1 is SGDLS and CDR2 YYNGEE. For the CDR3, the DNA is TGTGCCAGCAGCGTAGAGGGCAGGGGTGGCTACACCTTC. This codes for CASSVEGRGGYTF.

Turning to this clone: An end of the junction does not agree with germline; a read error may underlie this. The J gene is TRBJ2-7, the V gene TRBV6-5; TRBD1 matches 7 bases. CDR1 is MNHEY and CDR2 is SVGAGI in the germline V gene. The CDR3 has 15 amino acids. This CDR3 reads CASSYFGQESYEQYF. As DNA, the CDR3 is TGTGCCAGCAGCTACTTCGGACAGGAATCCTACGAGCAGTACTTC.

The V call is TRBV4-1, the J call TRBJ1-1; possibly TRBD1 for D (5 bases). Germline V lookup: CDR1 MGHRA, CDR2 YSYEKL. V was cut by 0 bases and J by 1 base, with 18 bases left in between. The CDR3 runs to 18 residues. The CDR3: CASSQEGLVTASNTEAFF. The DNA for the CDR3 is TGCGCCAGCAGCCAAGAGGGTTTGGTGACAGCCTCGAACACTGAAGCTTTCTTT.

The CDR3 DNA sequence: TGTGCCACCAGCAGAGATCGACTAGCGGGACAGTACTTC. This gives the protein CATSRDRLAGQYF. The chain links TRBV15 to TRBJ2-7, with 11 bases aligning to TRBD2. The V gene end was trimmed by 0 bases and the J gene end by 10 bases; junction bases not matched to a gene: 2. The CDR3 extends over 13 amino acids. CDR1 LNHNV and CDR2 YYDKDF come from the germline V gene (reference sequence).

DNA of the CDR3: TGTGCCAGCAGCCAAGATCCGGACAGCATCAATCAGCCCCAGCATTTT. Translated: CASSQDPDSINQPQHF. The V gene is TRBV4-2, the J gene TRBJ1-5, with a tentative D call TRBD1 (6 bases). V was clipped by 0 bases and J by 3 bases, with 12 bases between them. This CDR3 region has 16 residues. From germline, CDR1 is LGHNA and CDR2 YNFKEQ.

V and J are TRBV5-1 and TRBJ1-6; D is perhaps TRBD1 (5 bases). The CDR3 is made up of 16 amino acids. Per the germline V gene, CDR1 is SGHRS and CDR2 is YFSETQ. Trimming took 4 bases from V and 9 from J, leaving 20 bases between them. The CDR3 sequence: CASSQLSGIGGSPLHF. CDR3 DNA sequence: TGCGCCAGCAGCCAACTATCAGGGATCGGGGGTTCACCCCTCCACTTT.

V usage is TRBV27 and J usage is TRBJ2-7, with 9 positions matching TRBD1. The V and J ends lost 0 bases and 2 bases, in that order; junction bases with no gene match: 2. Germline CDR1 reads MNHEY; CDR2 reads SMNVEV (reference sequence). This CDR3 spans 15 amino acids. CDR3 sequence reads: CASSLSRDRAYEQYF. The CDR3 nucleotides read TGTGCCAGCAGTTTATCGAGGGACAGGGCCTACGAGCAGTACTTC.

The V and J genes are TRBV7-2 and TRBJ2-7; a possible D gene is TRBD2 (5 bases). This CDR3 comprises 13 residues. V gave up 3 bases and J gave up 7 bases, with 13 bases separating them. CDR1 is SGHTA, CDR2 FQGNSA, per germline. CDR3 residues: CASSFWDSGEQYF. CDR3 DNA: TGTGCCAGCAGCTTTTGGGATTCGGGGGAGCAGTACTTC.

This clone has more than one count but fewer than ten. The chain couples TRBV2 to TRBJ2-5; possibly TRBD1 for D (6 bases). V was clipped by 5 bases and J by 0 bases, with 13 bases between them. The CDR3 extends over 15 amino acids. In germline, CDR1 is SNHLY, CDR2 FYNNEI. CDR3 sequence: CASSYDRNYQETQYF. CDR3 nucleotides: TGTGCCAGCAGTTACGACAGGAATTACCAAGAGACCCAGTACTTC.